The T cell receptor (beta chain) described here comes from a study of blood T cell repertoires in COVID-19. With 7 bases removed from V and 0 bases from J, the gap between germline ends came to 12 bases. CDR3 length: 14 amino acids. Germline values: CDR1 GTSNPN, CDR2 SVGIG (reference sequence). The table came from immunoSEQ multiplex PCR; TCRdb's copy has only in-frame clones and leaves some out. The sample records some 180,000 clones, 70% to 90% being singletons. The sequenced sample was peripheral blood. The TCR originated in a man aged 60 to 69 with active or convalescent COVID-19. The V and J genes are TRBV30 and TRBJ2-2; weak D call: TRBD1 (6 bases). The DNA of the CDR3 is TGTGCCTCAAGAGGGACATCGAACACCGGGGAGCTGTTTTTT. This codes for CASRGTSNTGELFF. Full variable domain (outside the CDR3, taken from reference TRBV30 and TRBJ2-2): SQTIHQWPATLVQPVGSPLSLECTVEGTSNPNLYWYRQAAGRGLQLLFYSVGIGQISSEVPQNLSASRPQDRQFILSSKKLLLSDSGFYLCASRGTSNTGELFFGEGSRLTVL.